The 31 T cell receptor beta chains below all came from one sample that was sequenced in a study of blood T cells in healthy people across ages. Through a sample-barcoded 5' primer and a J-beta primer mix, a second PCR was run for roughly 6 to 12 cycles. TCRdb used MiXCR to reprocess the 5' RACE reads, holding one entry per CDR3 protein. The sample contains about 1.7 million distinct CDR3 sequences, roughly 27% of which appear only once. The source material was blood. The receptor set was obtained from a woman aged 25-40 years in good health.

Ten or more counts support this clonotype. The chain links TRBV12-3 or TRBV12-4 to TRBJ1-2; the D is unclear. Trimming left V 5 bases short and J 7 bases short, with 14 bases between. The CDR3 sequence is 13 residues long. This CDR3 reads CASSVGEVAGYTF. CDR3 nucleotides: TGTGCCAGCAGTGTGGGAGAGGTGGCTGGCTACACCTTC.

V is TRBV12-3 or TRBV12-4 and J is TRBJ2-3, with 8 bases that match TRBD2. The CDR3 is 16 residues long. J lost 0 bases, V lost 5 bases, and 7 bases had no gene match. CDR3 nucleotides: TGTGCCAGCAGTGGCCAACCTAGCGGGAGCACAGATACGCAGTATTTT. Translating it yields CASSGQPSGSTDTQYF.

The J gene is TRBJ2-1, the V gene TRBV11-2, with D tentatively TRBD1 (5 bases). V lost 1 base and J 2 bases, leaving 9 bases between the germline ends. Germline assignment: CDR1 SGHAT and CDR2 FQNNGV. The CDR3 loop spans 15 amino acids. CDR3 in amino acids: CASSLADSAYNEQFF. The CDR3 region has the DNA TGTGCCAGCAGCTTAGCAGACAGCGCCTACAATGAGCAGTTCTTC.

The V and J genes are TRBV5-1 and TRBJ2-7; the match to TRBD1 covers 7 bases. The CDR3 has 15 residues. Trimming at V came to 4 bases and at J to 0 bases, leaving 7 bases not matched to a gene. Germline loops: CDR1 SGHRS, CDR2 YFSETQ. CDR3: CASSPGWDSSYEQYF. Written as DNA, the CDR3 is TGCGCCAGCAGCCCAGGCTGGGACAGCTCCTACGAGCAGTACTTC.

The V call is TRBV27, the J call TRBJ1-1, with 8 bases matching TRBD1. CDR1 MNHEY and CDR2 SMNVEV come from the germline V gene (reference sequence). CDR3 length: 15 residues. The trim removed 3 bases at V and 5 bases at J, leaving 8 bases unmatched. In DNA, the CDR3 is TGTGCCAGCAGTTTGGACCGGACAGGGAGGACTGAAGCTTTCTTT. Translated, it gives CASSLDRTGRTEAFF.

This clonotype was found a few times. The V and J genes are TRBV7-2 and TRBJ2-1; D is ambiguous. V shed 1 base and J shed 3 bases, with 10 bases lying between them. The length of the CDR3 is 15 residues. Germline V gene lookup returns CDR1 SGHTA and CDR2 FQGNSA. This CDR3 reads CASSLGSLIYNEQFF. CDR3 DNA sequence: TGTGCCAGCAGCTTAGGGAGTCTAATCTACAATGAGCAGTTCTTC.

The V gene is TRBV29-1, the J gene TRBJ1-2; possible D gene TRBD1, 6 bases. CDR1 and CDR2 from the germline V gene are SQVTM and ANQGSEA. The CDR3 totals 13 residues. The germline V and J ends were trimmed by 4 bases and 3 bases, with 12 bases remaining between them. The CDR3 protein is CSVVWGPDYGYTF. The CDR3 DNA sequence: TGCAGCGTTGTTTGGGGGCCGGACTATGGCTACACCTTC.

This clonotype was seen only a few times. The gene calls are TRBV15 and TRBJ1-6, with a tentative D call TRBD1 (5 bases). CDR1 and CDR2 from the germline V gene are LNHNV and YYDKDF (reference sequence). This CDR3 contains 14 residues. V dropped 3 bases and J dropped 9 bases, with 12 bases sitting between them. This CDR3 reads CATSSSGLGSPLHF. CDR3 nucleotide sequence: TGTGCCACCAGCAGTTCAGGGCTCGGTTCACCCCTCCACTTT.

This clonotype has only a few counts. The chain has TRBV7-8 and TRBJ2-3, with 9 bases matching TRBD2. The V segment lost 5 bases and the J segment 1 base; nucleotides outside the gene matches: 10. The CDR3 contains 17 residues. The germline gives CDR1 SGHVS, CDR2 FQNEAQ. The CDR3 reads CASSPARGGSGTDTQYF. In DNA, the CDR3 is TGTGCCAGCAGCCCAGCGCGGGGGGGCTCGGGCACAGATACGCAGTATTTT.

This clonotype has a handful of counts. The chain recombines TRBV20-1 with TRBJ2-1; possible D gene TRBD2, 5 bases. Germline CDR1 and CDR2: DFQATT and SNEGSKA (reference sequence). CDR3 length: 11 residues. CDR3: CSRISDNEQFF. CDR3 DNA: TGCAGCCGGATTAGCGACAATGAGCAGTTCTTC.

In this sample, this clonotype turned up a few times. A junction end diverges from the germline sequence, so it may reflect a read error. This chain connects TRBV4-2 to TRBJ1-6, with TRBD1 matching 8 bases. Germline CDR1 is LGHNA and CDR2 is YNFKEQ. CDR3 size: 16 residues. The CDR3 region is CASSQARQGYNSLLHF. CDR3 in DNA: TGTGCCAGCAGCCAAGCCCGACAGGGGTATAATTCACTCCTCCACTTT.

In this sample, this clonotype turned up a few times. This sequence joins TRBV11-2 and TRBJ1-4; D is unclear. V gave up 2 bases and J gave up 8 bases, with 12 bases separating them. Germline V lookup: CDR1 SGHAT, CDR2 FQNNGV. This CDR3 comprises 14 residues. CDR3 in amino acids: CASSLLVTREKLFF. CDR3 in DNA: TGTGCCAGCAGCTTACTGGTCACCCGCGAAAAACTGTTTTTT.

The V gene is TRBV12-5, the J gene TRBJ2-1; 8 nucleotides align to TRBD1. Trimming at V came to 7 bases and at J to 10 bases, leaving 9 bases not matched to a gene. Germline V gene lookup returns CDR1 LGHNT and CDR2 FRNRAP. The CDR3 extends over 13 amino acids. CDR3 bases: TGTGCTAGTGCCCTGGGGACAGGCAGGGAGCAGTTCTTC. Amino acids: CASALGTGREQFF.

This clonotype was seen more than once but under ten times. The chain carries TRBV5-1 and TRBJ2-7; no definite D call. Trimming pared 7 bases from V and 0 bases from J, leaving 17 bases between. Germline CDR1 and CDR2: SGHRS and YFSETQ. The CDR3 consists of 15 residues. The CDR3 coding sequence is TGCGCCAGCCACCTCCCTGGGGTGGGCTCCTACGAGCAGTACTTC. It yields the protein CASHLPGVGSYEQYF.

As regards this clonotype: At one of its ends the junction is not consistent with the germline gene, which may arise from a read error. J is TRBJ2-2 and V is TRBV5-1; D possibly uses TRBD1 or TRBD2 (5 bases each). The length of the CDR3 is 15 residues. Germline CDR1 SGHRS, CDR2 YFSETQ. CDR3: CVSSLALGVPGELFF. The CDR3 DNA follows: TGCGTCAGCAGCTTGGCGTTGGGGGTCCCCGGGGAGCTGTTTTTT. Full variable domain (remainder filled in from reference TRBV5-1 and TRBJ2-2): KAGVTQTPRYLIKTRGQQVTLSCSPISGHRSVSWYQQTPGQGLQFLFEYFSETQRNKGNFPGRFSGRQFSNSRSEMNVSTLELGDSALYLCVSSLALGVPGELFFGEGSRLTVL.

A note on this clonotype: Being one base from a much bigger clone, this may be a read error. The rearrangement uses TRBV7-2 and TRBJ2-3; TRBD1 might be the D (5 bases). Germline V gene lookup returns CDR1 SGHTA and CDR2 FQGNSA. The CDR3 length is 14 residues. This chain's CDR3 is CASSFGARTGTQYF. DNA of the CDR3: TGTGCCAGCAGCTTTGGAGCGCGAACAGGTACGCAGTATTTT.

This clonotype was observed a few times. The rearrangement uses TRBV12-3 or TRBV12-4 and TRBJ1-3, with D unresolved. The CDR3 is 13 residues long. V was shortened by 3 bases and J by 4 bases, with 7 bases between the two germline ends. CDR3 residues: CASSFAGGNTIYF. In DNA, the CDR3 is TGTGCCAGCAGTTTTGCTGGGGGAAACACCATATATTTT.

This chain links TRBV30 with TRBJ2-7, with a possible D match to TRBD1 (6 bases). CDR3 length: 13 residues. V was shortened by 3 bases and J by 7 bases, with 16 bases between the two germline ends. Germline V lookup: CDR1 GTSNPN, CDR2 SVGIG (reference sequence). CDR3: CAWSGRGRREQYF. CDR3 bases: TGTGCCTGGAGCGGCAGGGGTCGACGAGAGCAGTACTTC. The whole variable domain, filled in from reference TRBV30 and TRBJ2-7, reads SQTIHQWPATLVQPVGSPLSLECTVEGTSNPNLYWYRQAAGRGLQLLFYSVGIGQISSEVPQNLSASRPQDRQFILSSKKLLLSDSGFYLCAWSGRGRREQYFGPGTRLTVT.

Only a few counts were recorded for this clonotype. CDR3 in amino acids: CATSEGGLQEKLFF. CDR3 bases: TGTGCCACCTCGGAGGGGGGCTTGCAGGAAAAACTGTTTTTT. This chain links TRBV7-2 with TRBJ1-4, with a tentative D call TRBD1 (6 bases). The germline V gene encodes CDR1 SGHTA and CDR2 FQGNSA. This CDR3 comprises 14 residues. The V end lost 10 bases, the J end lost 8 bases, and 20 bases lay between the germline ends.

This clonotype has a handful of counts. V and J are TRBV12-3 or TRBV12-4 and TRBJ2-1; perhaps TRBD2 as D (5 bases). The CDR3 has 12 amino acids. The V gene lost 6 bases and the J gene lost 12 bases, with 15 bases spanning the gap. The CDR3 nucleotides are TGTGCCAGCAGCCCCCCCTCCCGGGGGCAGTTCTTC. Residues: CASSPPSRGQFF.

This clonotype has just a few counts. The chain recombines TRBV29-1 with TRBJ2-5; TRBD1 aligns across 7 bases. The CDR3 loop spans 13 amino acids. With V trimmed by 5 bases and J by 5 bases, 8 bases remained unmatched. Germline V gene lookup returns CDR1 SQVTM and CDR2 ANQGSEA. CDR3 loop: CSVKTTGRETQYF. The CDR3 DNA reads TGCAGCGTTAAAACGACAGGGCGGGAGACCCAGTACTTC. Full variable domain (rest looked up from reference TRBV29-1 and TRBJ2-5): SAVISQKPSRDICQRGTSLTIQCQVDSQVTMMFWYRQQPGQSLTLIATANQGSEATYESGFVIDKFPISRPNLTFSTLTVSNMSPEDSSIYLCSVKTTGRETQYFGPGTRLLVL.

The rearrangement joins TRBV28 to TRBJ2-1; 8 bases align to TRBD2. The length of the CDR3 is 15 residues. Germline loops: CDR1 MDHEN, CDR2 SYDVKM. The V and J ends lost 7 bases and 0 bases, in that order; junction bases with no gene match: 5. The CDR3 is CASKVAGSSYNEQFF. CDR3 nucleotides: TGTGCCAGCAAGGTAGCGGGGAGCTCCTACAATGAGCAGTTCTTC.

A note on this clonotype: This clone may be a read error of a much larger clone one base away. The rearrangement links TRBV7-2 to TRBJ2-7, with 8 bases aligning to TRBD2. The last part of the DNA fits TRBJ2-5 better; the J call may be wrong. There are 15 residues in the CDR3. Germline CDR1 and CDR2: SGHTA and FQGNSA. The CDR3 bases are TGTGCCAGCAGCTCACGAGCGGGAGTATATGGGACCCAGTACTTC. Translating gives CASSSRAGVYGTQYF.

There are a few counts of this clonotype. CDR3 sequence: CASSDKTSGDTDTQYF. The CDR3 DNA is TGTGCCAGCAGTGACAAGACTAGCGGGGACACAGATACGCAGTATTTT. The chain joins TRBV6-4 to TRBJ2-3; 11 bases fit TRBD2. CDR3 size: 16 residues. Trimming removed 2 bases from V and 2 bases from J; junction bases left unmatched: 3. The V gene's germline CDR1 is MRHNA and CDR2 SNTAGT.

This clonotype came up many times. The chain is built from TRBV7-2 and TRBJ2-1; no clear D gene. Trimming removed 7 bases at V and 2 bases at J, with 12 bases between. The CDR3 has 14 residues. In germline, CDR1 is SGHTA, CDR2 FQGNSA. In DNA form, the CDR3 reads TGTGCCAGCAAGCCCGGCCTCCCCTACAATGAGCAGTTCTTC. Translating it yields CASKPGLPYNEQFF.

This clonotype was detected only a few times. CDR3 DNA: TGCGCCAGCAGCTGGGTCCACTCCTACAATGAGCAGTACTTC. It is translated as CASSWVHSYNEQYF. The chain combines TRBV4-1 with TRBJ2-1, with D unclear. Gene TRBJ2-7 matches the end of the DNA better, so the J call may be wrong. CDR3 length equals 14 residues. Germline V gene data show CDR1 as MGHRA and CDR2 as YSYEKL.

This chain connects TRBV7-9 to TRBJ2-3; 12 bases are a match to TRBD2. Germline-derived CDR1 and CDR2 are SEHNR and FQNEAQ (reference sequence). There are 16 residues in the CDR3. Trimming at V came to 5 bases and at J to 1 base, leaving 4 bases not matched to a gene. Written as DNA, the CDR3 is TGTGCCAGCAGCGAGTGGACTAGCGGGGGCACAGATACGCAGTATTTT. Its translation is CASSEWTSGGTDTQYF.

In this sample, this clonotype turned up many times. The genes are TRBV29-1 and TRBJ2-5; TRBD1 matches at 7 bases. CDR1 and CDR2 (germline): SQVTM, ANQGSEA. J was trimmed by 3 bases and V by 2 bases; bases with no gene match: 3. This CDR3 region has 13 residues. The CDR3 bases are TGCAGCGTTGAAACGGACAGGAAAGAGACCCAGTACTTC. Its protein is CSVETDRKETQYF.

This clonotype was seen at least ten times. The chain employs TRBV11-2 and TRBJ2-7; no definite D call. This CDR3 is built from 16 residues. The germline V gene encodes CDR1 SGHAT and CDR2 FQNNGV. The V and J ends lost 5 bases and 7 bases respectively, with 24 bases between them. Here the CDR3 DNA reads TGTGCCAGCAGCCCCTCCAAAGGGCACTTTTTCTCTGAGCAGTACTTC. It specifies CASSPSKGHFFSEQYF.

V and J are TRBV13 and TRBJ2-1; 9 bases map to TRBD2. The germline V gene encodes CDR1 PRHDT and CDR2 FYEKMQ (reference sequence). The length of the CDR3 is 17 residues. J was trimmed by 0 bases and V by 3 bases; bases with no gene match: 6. CDR3 protein: CASSFGREGRSYNEQFF. The CDR3 DNA is TGTGCCAGCAGCTTCGGGCGGGAGGGCCGCTCCTACAATGAGCAGTTCTTC.

The chain is built from TRBV14 and TRBJ2-3; TRBD1 matches at 8 bases. The CDR3 totals 16 residues. Germline V CDR1 and CDR2: SGHDN, FVKESK. Trimming at V came to 5 bases and at J to 4 bases, leaving 11 bases not matched to a gene. The chain's CDR3 is CASSKRTGLSSDTQYF. Written as DNA, the CDR3 is TGTGCCAGCAGCAAGAGGACAGGGCTGAGCTCAGATACGCAGTATTTT.